Shown below are 23 T cell receptor beta chains from a single sample sequenced in a study of T cells in tumors after PD-1 blockade (dated by TCRdb to about 2019). Receptor libraries were prepared by the immunoSEQ multiplex PCR assay. The source is immuneACCESS, and TCRdb retained only in-frame sequences with V and J called. Part of the clones is not carried over; for the studies checked, unresolved V genes explain less than half of this, and the remainder is unexplained. The sample data list fewer than 7,500 clones, and roughly 80% of these were observed just once. The ten largest clones represent about 50% of the sample. This specimen consisted of PBMCs, obtained after anti-PD-1 therapy. The source is a human donor with advanced basal cell or squamous cell carcinoma (not recorded which).

The chain joins TRBV6-5 to TRBJ2-3; D remains ambiguous. V shed 8 bases and J shed 10 bases, with 19 bases lying between them. The CDR3 loop spans 13 amino acids. Per the germline V gene, CDR1 is MNHEY and CDR2 is SVGAGI. CDR3 residues: CASSHPFTLSQYF. CDR3 sequence (DNA): TGTGCCAGCTCACACCCCTTTACCCTCTCGCAGTATTTT.

This chain joins TRBV10-3 and TRBJ1-1; TRBD1 agrees at 8 bases. J was trimmed by 2 bases and V by 5 bases; bases with no gene match: 10. Germline V CDR1 and CDR2: ENHRY, SYGVKD. The CDR3 spans 16 residues. CDR3 nucleotide sequence: TGTGCCATCAGTCGGCAGGGGGCTAGTGGAAACACTGAAGCTTTCTTT. This translates into CAISRQGASGNTEAFF.

V gene TRBV29-1 combines with J gene TRBJ2-3; D unclear. The germline V gene has CDR1 SQVTM and CDR2 ANQGSEA. V was shortened by 3 bases and J by 1 base, with 8 bases between the two germline ends. This CDR3 contains 13 residues. CDR3 nucleotides: TGCAGCGTTGACAGGAGTCGCACAGATACGCAGTATTTT. Translation: CSVDRSRTDTQYF.

V and J are TRBV25-1 and TRBJ1-3; D unresolved. This CDR3 contains 16 residues. V was pared by 3 bases and J by 0 bases, with 12 bases between. Germline V gene sequence: CDR1 MGHDK, CDR2 SYGVNS. The CDR3 sequence: CASSDHRRDSGNTIYF. The DNA of the CDR3 is TGTGCCAGCAGTGACCACCGACGAGACTCTGGAAACACCATATATTTT.

The V call is TRBV7-6, the J call TRBJ2-7; TRBD1 agrees at 10 bases. The CDR3 is 15 amino acids. The V and J ends lost 5 bases and 3 bases, in that order; junction bases with no gene match: 7. Germline V gives CDR1 SGHVS, CDR2 FNYEAQ. In DNA, the CDR3 is TGTGCCAGCAGCCCTGGGACAGGGGTAGGCTACGAGCAGTACTTC. Translating gives CASSPGTGVGYEQYF.

This rearrangement joins TRBV11-3 to TRBJ1-1, with TRBD1 identical over 7 bases. This CDR3 region has 15 residues. The trim removed 1 base at V and 5 bases at J, leaving 7 bases unmatched. Germline CDR1 and CDR2: SGHNT and YENEEA. The CDR3 nucleotides are TGTGCCAGCAGCTTAGGAGGCAGGGGGATTACTGAAGCTTTCTTT. Translation gives CASSLGGRGITEAFF.

This sequence joins TRBV4-1 and TRBJ1-2, with a weak D call TRBD1 (5 bases). The CDR3 sequence is 15 residues long. Per germline, CDR1 MGHRA and CDR2 YSYEKL. V lost 0 bases and J lost 11, with 19 bases in between. Written as DNA, the CDR3 is TGCGCCAGCAGCCAAGACCGAGGGGCTCGTATTGGTTACACCTTC. Its protein product is CASSQDRGARIGYTF.

The J gene is TRBJ1-2, the V gene TRBV27, with 10 bases fitting TRBD1. Trimming at V came to 5 bases and at J to 6 bases, leaving 9 bases not matched to a gene. Germline-derived CDR1 and CDR2 are MNHEY and SMNVEV (reference sequence). This CDR3 has 15 amino acids. CDR3 protein: CASSPSTGGRDGYTF. CDR3 DNA sequence: TGTGCCAGCAGTCCCTCGACAGGGGGCAGGGATGGCTACACCTTC.

This sequence joins TRBV4-1 and TRBJ1-2, with D possibly being TRBD1 (5 bases). The germline gives CDR1 MGHRA, CDR2 YSYEKL. V lost 3 bases to trimming and J lost 4 bases, with 9 bases between them. The CDR3 covers 13 residues. The chain's CDR3 is CASSQQGGYGYTF. The CDR3, as DNA: TGCGCCAGCAGCCAGCAGGGCGGCTATGGCTACACCTTC.

This chain joins TRBV9 and TRBJ2-3; D may be TRBD1 or TRBD2 (6 bases each). Trimming left V 0 bases short and J 4 bases short, with 24 bases between. There are 19 residues in the CDR3. Looked up from germline, CDR1 is SGDLS and CDR2 is YYNGEE. CDR3 loop: CASSVGTAMRGGRSDTQYF. CDR3 DNA: TGTGCCAGCAGCGTAGGAACGGCAATGAGAGGGGGGCGCTCAGATACGCAGTATTTT.

This clone has only one observation. The chain is built from TRBV9 and TRBJ1-4; D remains unclear. The V gene's germline CDR1 is SGDLS and CDR2 YYNGEE. V was trimmed by 4 bases and J by 6 bases, leaving 19 bases between them. The CDR3 has 16 residues. As DNA, the CDR3 is TGTGCCAGCAGCTCCACCGGCCTCCCGCGAGATGAAAAACTGTTTTTT. Translated, it gives CASSSTGLPRDEKLFF.

This chain connects TRBV19 to TRBJ2-1; 8 nucleotides align to TRBD1. V lost 7 bases, J lost 3 bases, and 8 bases stayed unmatched. CDR3 size: 15 residues. The germline gives CDR1 LNHDA, CDR2 SQIVND (reference sequence). The CDR3 DNA reads TGTGCCAGTACCGCCTCGGACAGGGTCTACAATGAGCAGTTCTTC. This gives the protein CASTASDRVYNEQFF.

The rearrangement uses TRBV5-1 and TRBJ2-5; TRBD1 agrees at 8 bases. Trimming at V came to 0 bases and at J to 4 bases, leaving 5 bases not matched to a gene. There are 15 residues in the CDR3. In germline, CDR1 is SGHRS, CDR2 YFSETQ. Here the CDR3 reads CASSLVGQGIETQYF. For the CDR3, the DNA is TGCGCCAGCAGCTTGGTTGGACAGGGTATAGAGACCCAGTACTTC.

The chain couples TRBV7-9 to TRBJ2-3; no firm D call. The CDR3 spans 14 residues. Per germline, CDR1 SEHNR and CDR2 FQNEAQ (reference sequence). Trimming stripped 1 base from V and 6 bases from J, with 11 bases between. DNA of the CDR3: TGTGCCAGCAGCTTAGAAACAGTAGGGGATACGCAGTATTTT. Amino acids: CASSLETVGDTQYF.

This chain joins TRBV3-1 (or the pseudogene TRBV3-2) and TRBJ2-7; 7 bases are shared with TRBD1. Germline loops: CDR1 LGHDT, CDR2 YNNKEL (reference sequence). The trim removed 3 bases at V and 3 bases at J, leaving 8 bases unmatched. This CDR3 region has 15 residues. The CDR3 sequence: CASSHDRVGDYEQYF. The CDR3 DNA reads as TGTGCCAGCAGCCACGACAGGGTGGGGGACTACGAGCAGTACTTC.

The V call is TRBV3-1 (or the pseudogene TRBV3-2), the J call TRBJ2-3, with D unresolved. Germline CDR1 reads LGHDT; CDR2 reads YNNKEL (reference sequence). The CDR3 has 13 amino acids. Trimming left V 3 bases short and J 0 bases short, with 4 bases between. The DNA for the CDR3 is TGTGCCAGCAGCCAGGCGAGCACAGATACGCAGTATTTT. The encoded protein is CASSQASTDTQYF.

The chain is built from TRBV7-2 and TRBJ2-7, with TRBD2 matching over 9 bases. The CDR3 sequence is 15 residues long. V lost 0 bases, J lost 4 bases, and 4 bases stayed unmatched. The germline gives CDR1 SGHTA, CDR2 FQGNSA. The CDR3 DNA follows: TGTGCCAGCAGCTTAGCGGCGGGGGGGTGGTACGAGCAGTACTTC. Its translation: CASSLAAGGWYEQYF.

This chain connects TRBV6-2 or TRBV6-3 to TRBJ1-5, with D unclear. This CDR3 has 15 amino acids. V was cut by 5 bases and J by 0 bases, with 11 bases left in between. Germline loops: CDR1 MNHEY, CDR2 SVGEGT. The CDR3 DNA sequence: TGTGCCAGCAGTCCAACAGAGGATAGCAATCAGCCCCAGCATTTT. Encoded protein: CASSPTEDSNQPQHF.

The count of this clone is one. The chain has TRBV19 and TRBJ2-3; 7 nucleotides align to TRBD2. J lost 1 base, V lost 7 bases, and 8 bases had no gene match. CDR1 and CDR2 from the germline V gene are LNHDA and SQIVND (reference sequence). CDR3 size: 15 residues. Here the CDR3 DNA reads TGTGCCAGTACCCTGTTGGGGGGGGGCACAGATACGCAGTATTTT. It translates to CASTLLGGGTDTQYF.

The rearrangement links TRBV10-3 to TRBJ2-7; 10 bases are shared with TRBD2. V was clipped by 0 bases and J by 0 bases; unmatched bases: 5. Germline CDR1 reads ENHRY; CDR2 reads SYGVKD. CDR3 size: 17 residues. CDR3 in amino acids: CAISESPRLAGSYEQYF. The CDR3 bases are TGTGCCATCAGTGAGTCCCCGAGACTAGCGGGCTCCTACGAGCAGTACTTC.

The chain has TRBV27 and TRBJ1-5; the match to TRBD1 covers 7 bases. CDR3 length: 17 amino acids. Germline CDR1 MNHEY, CDR2 SMNVEV (reference sequence). With V trimmed by 2 bases and J by 1 base, 8 bases remained unmatched. The CDR3 nucleotides read TGTGCCAGCAGTTTAACCAGGACAGGCTTCAGCAATCAGCCCCAGCATTTT. It translates to CASSLTRTGFSNQPQHF.

The chain has TRBV4-3 and TRBJ2-2; TRBD1 agrees at 9 bases. V lost 0 bases to trimming and J lost 5 bases; unmatched junction nucleotides: 10. Germline assignment: CDR1 LGHNA and CDR2 YSLEER. The CDR3 runs to 18 residues. Here the CDR3 DNA reads TGCGCCAGCAGCCAAGAAGGGCGGGGACAGGGAAGAACCGGGGAGCTGTTTTTT. Protein: CASSQEGRGQGRTGELFF.

The chain combines TRBV5-1 with TRBJ2-5; no reliable D call. The CDR3 is made up of 15 amino acids. Trimming shortened V by 0 bases and J by 5 bases, and 14 bases separated the two germline ends. Germline-derived CDR1 and CDR2 are SGHRS and YFSETQ. The DNA of the CDR3 is TGCGCCAGCAGCTTGGAGAGTAGGGTTGGTGAGACCCAGTACTTC. It specifies CASSLESRVGETQYF. The variable domain in full, with the rest retrieved from reference TRBV5-1 and TRBJ2-5, is KAGVTQTPRYLIKTRGQQVTLSCSPISGHRSVSWYQQTPGQGLQFLFEYFSETQRNKGNFPGRFSGRQFSNSRSEMNVSTLELGDSALYLCASSLESRVGETQYFGPGTRLLVL.